Listed below are T cell receptor beta chains from one sample, sequenced in a study of shared clonotypes between healthy human individuals. Repertoires were generated with immunoSEQ multiplex PCR, while TCRdb's copy carries only in-frame clones and drops some. The table lists more than 850,000 clones, around 82% of them singletons. The source material was memory CD4+ T cells from PBMCs. The source is a man aged 18 to 35 in good health. Some clones in this sample may be carry-over from other donors' samples. CDR3s include the opening cysteine and the closing phenylalanine or tryptophan. The D gene is left open where the match is weak. A row's size may be missing; if present it is once, few, many or a size class.

v_gene	d_gene	j_gene	abundance	CDR3aa	CDR3nt
TRBV6-6	TRBD1	TRBJ1-2	.	CASSYKSGGDGYTF	TGTGCCAGCAGTTACAAGTCAGGGGGTGATGGCTACACCTTC
TRBV7-8	TRBD1	TRBJ1-2	.	CASSALAGQGYRGYTF	TGTGCCAGCAGCGCTCTTGCGGGACAGGGGTATCGTGGCTACACCTTC
TRBV11-3	.	TRBJ2-2	.	CASSPGPGTLNTGELFF	TGTGCCAGCAGCCCAGGTCCGGGGACCCTGAACACCGGGGAGCTGTTTTTT
TRBV18	TRBD2	TRBJ2-1	.	CASSPQGTSGKYNEQFF	TGTGCCAGCTCACCACAGGGGACTAGCGGGAAGTACAATGAGCAGTTCTTC
TRBV5-1	.	TRBJ1-1	.	CASTSWVGTEAFF	TGCGCCAGCACCTCATGGGTGGGCACTGAAGCTTTCTTT
TRBV9	TRBD1	TRBJ2-7	.	CASSPGQGVGLYEQYF	TGTGCCAGCAGCCCCGGACAGGGGGTCGGTTTGTACGAGCAGTACTTC
TRBV19	.	TRBJ2-7	.	CASRPLTDSYEQYF	TGTGCCAGTCGCCCCCTGACCGATTCCTACGAGCAGTACTTC
TRBV30	TRBD1	TRBJ1-2	.	CAGDRGRFYGYTF	TGTGCCGGTGACAGGGGGCGTTTCTATGGCTACACCTTC
TRBV4-1	.	TRBJ1-2	.	CASSQEVAGGNYGYTF	TGCGCCAGCAGCCAAGAGGTCGCAGGAGGAAACTATGGCTACACCTTC
TRBV28	TRBD2	TRBJ2-7	.	CASSYPGGRVGEQYF	TGTGCCAGCAGTTACCCTGGCGGGAGGGTGGGCGAGCAGTACTTC
TRBV7-6	.	TRBJ1-4	.	CASSLDGTTNEKLFF	TGTGCCAGCAGCTTAGATGGGACAACTAATGAAAAACTGTTTTTT
TRBV7-9	.	TRBJ2-3	.	CASSFSGYTDTQYF	TGTGCCAGCAGCTTTTCAGGTTACACAGATACGCAGTATTTT
TRBV15	.	TRBJ2-1	.	CATSGDQGSSSYNEQFF	TGTGCCACCAGCGGAGATCAGGGCTCCAGCTCCTACAATGAGCAGTTCTTC
TRBV28	TRBD1	TRBJ1-2	.	CASSPPGTGGWGYTF	TGTGCCAGCAGTCCCCCGGGGACAGGGGGCTGGGGCTACACCTTC
TRBV7-2	TRBD2	TRBJ2-2	.	CASSELAGNTGELFF	TGTGCCAGCAGCGAACTAGCGGGTAACACCGGGGAGCTGTTTTTT
TRBV30	TRBD1	TRBJ2-7	.	CAWSQGAEQYF	TGTGCCTGGTCCCAGGGGGCCGAGCAGTACTTC
TRBV11-2	.	TRBJ2-7	.	CASSKTYEQYF	TGTGCCAGCAGTAAAACCTACGAGCAGTACTTC
TRBV28	.	TRBJ2-7	.	CASSLGPSGYEQYF	TGTGCCAGCAGTTTAGGTCCTTCAGGGTACGAGCAGTACTTC
TRBV2	.	TRBJ2-2	.	CASKGVSSSIGELFF	TGTGCCAGCAAGGGAGTGTCTAGTTCAATCGGGGAGCTGTTTTTT
TRBV7-9	.	TRBJ1-4	.	CASSWDNEKLFF	TGTGCCAGCAGCTGGGACAATGAAAAACTGTTTTTT
TRBV10-2	TRBD1	TRBJ2-2	.	CASSDPLSWTGSWTGELFF	TGCGCCAGCAGCGACCCCTTGAGTTGGACAGGGTCCTGGACCGGGGAGCTGTTTTTT
TRBV5-5	TRBD1	TRBJ2-7	many	CASSRGQGDSYEQYF	TGTGCCAGCAGCCGTGGACAGGGGGATTCCTACGAGCAGTACTTC
TRBV5-1	TRBD2	TRBJ2-1	.	CASSFPSGTSEGEQFF	TGCGCCAGCAGCTTCCCTTCCGGGACTAGCGAGGGTGAGCAGTTCTTC
TRBV28	.	TRBJ2-3	.	CASSPVFSDTQYF	TGTGCCAGCAGTCCCGTCTTTTCCGATACGCAGTATTTT
TRBV11-2	TRBD2	TRBJ2-2	.	CASSAASGSAGELFF	TGTGCCAGCAGCGCCGCTAGCGGGAGCGCCGGGGAGCTGTTTTTT
TRBV28	.	TRBJ1-2	.	CASSSQGGNYGYTF	TGTGCCAGCAGTTCCCAGGGAGGCAACTATGGCTACACCTTC
TRBV11-3	TRBD2	TRBJ2-5	.	CASSLGLAGGETQYF	TGTGCCAGCAGCTTAGGCCTAGCGGGAGGAGAGACCCAGTACTTC
TRBV9	TRBD2	TRBJ2-7	many	CASSVDPGGSYEQYF	TGTGCCAGCAGCGTAGACCCTGGCGGGAGCTACGAGCAGTACTTC
TRBV9	TRBD1	TRBJ2-5	.	CASSRGDRGFAETQYF	TGTGCCAGCAGCAGAGGGGACAGGGGTTTTGCAGAGACCCAGTACTTC
TRBV7-8	.	TRBJ1-1	.	CASSLTGRNTEAFF	TGTGCCAGCAGCTTAACAGGGAGGAACACTGAAGCTTTCTTT
TRBV2	TRBD2	TRBJ2-3	.	CASTSGRGDTQYF	TGTGCCAGTACTAGCGGGAGAGGGGATACGCAGTATTTT
TRBV5-1	.	TRBJ2-7	.	CASSLRTGPGEQYF	TGCGCCAGCAGCTTGCGCACAGGGCCAGGGGAGCAGTACTTC
TRBV7-2	.	TRBJ1-2	.	CASSLDAINYGYTF	TGTGCCAGCAGCTTAGATGCGATTAACTATGGCTACACCTTC
TRBV28	TRBD1	TRBJ2-6	.	CASSLTGGIAGANVLTF	TGTGCCAGCAGTTTGACAGGGGGTATCGCTGGGGCCAACGTCCTGACTTTC
TRBV5-1	TRBD2	TRBJ2-5	.	CASSGGTSGRAGQETQYF	TGCGCCAGCAGCGGCGGGACTAGCGGGAGGGCCGGGCAAGAGACCCAGTACTTC
TRBV18	TRBD2	TRBJ2-7	once	CASSPTSGISYEQYF	TGTGCCAGCTCACCGACTAGCGGGATCTCCTACGAGCAGTACTTC
TRBV28	.	TRBJ2-6	.	CASRPTFAGANVLTF	TGTGCCAGCAGACCCACCTTTGCTGGGGCCAACGTCCTGACTTTC
TRBV20-1	TRBD1	TRBJ2-1	once	CSAAQGDEQFF	TGCAGTGCTGCACAGGGGGACGAGCAGTTCTTC
TRBV4-3	.	TRBJ2-4	.	CASSPQGGDKNIQYF	TGCGCCAGCAGCCCCCAGGGGGGCGACAAAAACATTCAGTACTTC
TRBV6-4	.	TRBJ2-3	.	CASRSGSTDTQYF	TGTGCCAGCAGAAGCGGGAGCACAGATACGCAGTATTTT
TRBV27	TRBD1	TRBJ2-2	.	CASRSPLRGRTGELFF	TGTGCCAGCAGATCCCCCCTCAGGGGGCGCACCGGGGAGCTGTTTTTT
TRBV28	TRBD2	TRBJ2-1	.	CASRLPGLAGYNEQFF	TGTGCCAGCAGGCTTCCGGGACTAGCGGGGTACAATGAGCAGTTCTTC